The table lists the clone carrying this T cell receptor beta chain with a few counts. The antigen is unknown. Trimming removed 3 bases at V and 7 bases at J, with 10 bases between. This CDR3 is 13 amino acids long. Germline CDR1 and CDR2: SEHNR and FQNEAQ (reference sequence). These data come from a study of T-cell memory formation after mild COVID-19. Study-wide findings and caveats: Clones which contracted sat mainly in CM and EM if CD4+, and in EMRA if CD8+. Clones contracting day 15 to 85 were balanced CD4/CD8; later expanders leaned CD4+. Second-wave clones with a day 37 peak had unconfirmed SARS-CoV-2 specificity. Some responding clones appeared in pre-infection memory, suggesting cross-reactive memory joined.

TCRdb itself ran the 5' RACE reads through MiXCR, one entry per CDR3 protein. Of around 200,000 distinct CDR3 sequences listed, roughly a fifth were seen once; the top ten hold 20% to 25%. This chain joins TRBV7-9 and TRBJ2-1; D not certain. Material: PBMCs or a T cell subset sorted from them (not recorded which). This clonotype was obtained from an adult woman who had mild COVID-19 (a few samples of this study predate the infection). Cell type and time point are not known. This CDR3 reads CASSFLLKNEQFF. CDR3 DNA sequence: TGTGCCAGCAGCTTTTTGCTTAAGAATGAGCAGTTCTTC.